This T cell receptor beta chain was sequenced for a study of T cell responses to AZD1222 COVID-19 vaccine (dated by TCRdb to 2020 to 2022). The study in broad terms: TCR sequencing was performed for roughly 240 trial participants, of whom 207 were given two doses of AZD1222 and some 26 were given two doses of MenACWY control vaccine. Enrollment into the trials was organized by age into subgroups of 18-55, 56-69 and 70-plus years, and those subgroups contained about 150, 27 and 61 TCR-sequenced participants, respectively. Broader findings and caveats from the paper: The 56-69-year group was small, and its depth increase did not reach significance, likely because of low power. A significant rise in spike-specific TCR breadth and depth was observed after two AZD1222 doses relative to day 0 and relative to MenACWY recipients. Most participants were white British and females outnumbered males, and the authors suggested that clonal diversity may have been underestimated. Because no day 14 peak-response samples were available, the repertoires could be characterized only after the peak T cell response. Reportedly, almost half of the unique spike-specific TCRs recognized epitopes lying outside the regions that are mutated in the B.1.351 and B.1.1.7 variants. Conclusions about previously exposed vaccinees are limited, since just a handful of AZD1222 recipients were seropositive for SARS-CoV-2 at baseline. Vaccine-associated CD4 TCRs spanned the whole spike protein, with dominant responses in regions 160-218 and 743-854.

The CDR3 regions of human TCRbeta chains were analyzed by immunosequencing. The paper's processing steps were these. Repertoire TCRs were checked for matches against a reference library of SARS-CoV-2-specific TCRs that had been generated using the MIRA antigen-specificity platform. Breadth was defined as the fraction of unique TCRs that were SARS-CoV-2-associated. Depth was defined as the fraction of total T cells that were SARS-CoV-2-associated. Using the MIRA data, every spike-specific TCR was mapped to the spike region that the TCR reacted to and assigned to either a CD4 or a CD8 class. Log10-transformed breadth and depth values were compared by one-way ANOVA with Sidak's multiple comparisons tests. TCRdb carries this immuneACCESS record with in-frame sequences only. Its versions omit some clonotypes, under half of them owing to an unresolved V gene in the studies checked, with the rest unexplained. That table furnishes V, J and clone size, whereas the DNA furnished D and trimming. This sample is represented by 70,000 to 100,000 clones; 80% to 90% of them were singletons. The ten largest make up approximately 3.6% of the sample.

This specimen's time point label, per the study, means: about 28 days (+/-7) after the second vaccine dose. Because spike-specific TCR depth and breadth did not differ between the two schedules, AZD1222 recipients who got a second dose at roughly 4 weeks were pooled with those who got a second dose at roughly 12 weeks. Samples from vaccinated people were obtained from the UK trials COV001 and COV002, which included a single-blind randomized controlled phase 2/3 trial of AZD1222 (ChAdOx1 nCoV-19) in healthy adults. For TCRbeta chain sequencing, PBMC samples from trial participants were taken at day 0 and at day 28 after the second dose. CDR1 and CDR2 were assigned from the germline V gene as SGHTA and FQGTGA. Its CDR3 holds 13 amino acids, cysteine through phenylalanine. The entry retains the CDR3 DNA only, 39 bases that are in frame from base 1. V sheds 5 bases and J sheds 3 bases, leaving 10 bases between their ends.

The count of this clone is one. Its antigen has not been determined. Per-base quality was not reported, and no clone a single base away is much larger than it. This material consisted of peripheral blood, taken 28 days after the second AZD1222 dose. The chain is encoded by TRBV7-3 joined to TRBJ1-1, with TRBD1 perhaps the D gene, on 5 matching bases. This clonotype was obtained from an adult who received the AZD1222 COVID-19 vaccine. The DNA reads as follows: TGTGCCAGCAGCGTATTAGGGGACACTGAAGCTTTCTTT. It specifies CASSVLGDTEAFF.